One T cell receptor beta chain is described in this entry. Antigen unknown. This sample was included in a study of T-cell reconstitution after alpha-beta-depleted transplantation in children. Study observations and caveats: T-cell numbers and diversity, one year after transplant, stemmed largely from T cells that were newly produced. Expanded clones from the graft, numbering several hundred, reportedly supplied alpha-beta T cells about two months after transplant. The study traced high day-60 TCRbeta diversity in some patients to surviving recipient T cells and thymic progenitors.

Unique molecular identifiers featured in how the TCRbeta library was prepared. In TCRdb, the PCR reads were re-called with MiXCR into one record per CDR3 protein. The table records fewer than 250,000 distinct CDR3 sequences, roughly a sixth of them present only once. V lost 0 bases to trimming and J lost 1 base, with 10 bases between them. This CDR3 has 15 amino acids. The germline V gene encodes CDR1 SGHKS and CDR2 YYEKEE (reference sequence). This sample comprised PBMCs, mostly from graft donor cells, obtained 360 days after TCRalphabeta/CD19-depleted stem cell transplant. This TCR was sampled from a male patient between 2 and 10 years old who had a stem cell transplant for acute lymphoblastic leukemia, so the T cells may come from the graft donor. This chain connects TRBV5-5 to TRBJ1-1; D is ambiguous. For the CDR3, the DNA is TGTGCCAGCAGCTTGGCCCTGGCGGCGAACACTGAAGCTTTCTTT. It is translated as CASSLALAANTEAFF.